The clone carrying this T cell receptor beta chain showed up many times. This may come from a read error, since a much larger clone is one base off. CDR1 is SGHTA and CDR2 is FQGTGA in the germline V gene. The CDR3 has 15 residues. The data belong to a study of breast tumors, draining lymph nodes, adjacent tissues. TCRdb re-called the multiplex PCR reads with MiXCR, one entry per CDR3 protein. The sample yields tens of thousands of distinct CDR3 sequences, approximately 45% seen once. This sequence joins TRBV7-3 and TRBJ2-3, with D tentatively TRBD1 (5 bases). This clonotype was obtained from a female donor with breast cancer. Some clones in this sample may be carry-over from other donors' samples. Material for sequencing was breast tumor tissue. CDR3 loop: CASNLIHRLTDTQYF. Here the CDR3 DNA reads TGTGCCAGCAACTTAATTCACAGGCTCACAGATACGCAGTATTTT.